This T cell receptor beta chain was documented in a study of post-analysis software for immune sequencing data. Study-wide results and limits: Roughly five TRBV segments, including TRBV5-6, TRBV5-1 and TRBV20-1, were more frequent in patients than controls.

This CDR3 comprises 18 residues. Germline values: CDR1 LNHNV, CDR2 YYDKDF (reference sequence). Deletions cut 11 bases from V and 0 bases from J, with 26 bases between. The library was made from cDNA and included unique molecular identifiers. One entry per CDR3 protein, called by TCRdb with MiXCR from the PCR reads. The table has some 370,000 distinct CDR3 sequences, about a third seen once. Points on this clonotype: The antigen is not known.

This chain uses TRBV15 with TRBJ1-5; D gene uncertain. The specimen sequenced was blood. The source of this sequence is a girl under 18 with multiple sclerosis. CDR3 residues: CAPCNRAVYSSSNQPQHF. CDR3 nucleotide sequence: TGTGCCCCCTGTAACCGGGCCGTCTATAGTTCTAGCAATCAGCCCCAGCATTTT.